The 14 T cell receptor beta chains reported below all come from one sample, sequenced in a study of neurological immune-mediated disorders. TCRdb recomputed calls from the 5' RACE reads with MiXCR, one row per CDR3 protein. The sample includes about 92,000 distinct CDR3 sequences, roughly 3.5% of them seen just once. Specimen: PBMCs. The source of these receptors is a woman aged 50 to 65 with multiple sclerosis.

This clonotype was observed many times. The CDR3 sequence: CASNLGQPQETQYF. The CDR3 DNA sequence: TGCGCCAGCAACCTGGGACAGCCCCAAGAGACCCAGTACTTC. The chain uses TRBV5-1 and TRBJ2-5; 7 bases fit TRBD1. Germline loops: CDR1 SGHRS, CDR2 YFSETQ. With V trimmed by 6 bases and J by 1 base, 6 bases remained unmatched. The CDR3 has 14 residues.

This clonotype was found many times. This chain joins TRBV7-9 and TRBJ2-7, with 9 bases that match TRBD2. The CDR3 contains 16 residues. Unmatched junction bases numbered 11, after V lost 2 bases and J lost 6 bases. Germline CDR1 reads SEHNR; CDR2 reads FQNEAQ (reference sequence). In DNA form, the CDR3 reads TGTGCCAGCAGCTTAAGCGGCGGGGGGGTTTGGAGCGAGCAGTACTTC. Its translation is CASSLSGGGVWSEQYF.

The sample holds many counts of this clonotype. The chain joins TRBV20-1 to TRBJ2-7, with a possible D match to TRBD2 (5 bases). Germline CDR1 reads DFQATT; CDR2 reads SNEGSKA (reference sequence). This CDR3 has 14 residues. V lost 0 bases and J lost 2, with 11 bases in between. CDR3 region: CSAREGMGAYEQYF. CDR3 sequence (DNA): TGCAGTGCTAGAGAAGGGATGGGAGCCTACGAGCAGTACTTC.

At least ten counts were recorded for this clonotype. The CDR3 here is CASSSRTGGGLNIQYF. The CDR3 bases are TGTGCCAGCAGTTCCAGGACAGGGGGTGGATTAAACATTCAGTACTTC. The chain is built from TRBV6-6 and TRBJ2-4; 10 bases are shared with TRBD1. V trimming: 4 bases; J trimming: 6 bases; junction bases outside the gene matches: 9. The CDR3 runs to 16 residues. Germline CDR1 is MNHNY and CDR2 is SVGAGI (reference sequence).

This clonotype was detected ten times or more. The chain couples TRBV4-1 to TRBJ2-2; 8 bases align to TRBD2. V trimming: 1 base; J trimming: 7 bases; junction bases outside the gene matches: 8. In germline, CDR1 is MGHRA, CDR2 YSYEKL. This CDR3 is 16 amino acids long. The CDR3 bases are TGCGCCAGCAGCCAAGTCCTTAGCGGGGATCACGGGGAGCTGTTTTTT. Its protein product is CASSQVLSGDHGELFF.

Many counts were recorded for this clonotype. In DNA form, the CDR3 reads TGCAGTGCTAGAGCCGACAGGGGGCTTGGCTACACCTTC. This gives the protein CSARADRGLGYTF. The chain joins TRBV20-1 to TRBJ1-2; TRBD1 matches at 10 bases. Trimming cost V 1 base and J 7 bases; bases outside gene matches: 3. The germline gives CDR1 DFQATT, CDR2 SNEGSKA (reference sequence). The CDR3 has 13 residues.

This clonotype was found many times. V is TRBV7-9 and J is TRBJ1-1, with TRBD1 matching 11 bases. V dropped 0 bases and J dropped 4; count of bases not matched to a gene: 4. CDR1 is SEHNR, CDR2 FQNEAQ, per germline (reference sequence). The length of the CDR3 is 16 residues. The chain's CDR3 is CASSLAAGTGGTEAFF. Here the CDR3 DNA reads TGTGCCAGCAGCTTAGCGGCCGGGACAGGGGGCACTGAAGCTTTCTTT.

This clonotype appeared a few times. The chain carries TRBV7-6 and TRBJ2-5, with 10 bases aligning to TRBD2. V gave up 5 bases and J gave up 2 bases; unmatched junction bases: 8. CDR1 and CDR2 from the germline V gene are SGHVS and FNYEAQ. The CDR3 is 16 amino acids. The CDR3 here is CASSQAGGSFQETQYF. CDR3 sequence (DNA): TGTGCCAGCAGCCAAGCGGGGGGGTCCTTTCAAGAGACCCAGTACTTC.

This clonotype was seen repeatedly, ten times or more. The DNA of the CDR3 is TGCAGTGCTAGAGATCCGGGGAATGAGCAGTTCTTC. Residues: CSARDPGNEQFF. V usage is TRBV20-1 and J usage is TRBJ2-1; D is possibly TRBD2 (5 bases). Trimming took off 0 bases at V and 7 bases at J, with 7 bases between the two ends. Per the germline V gene, CDR1 is DFQATT and CDR2 is SNEGSKA (reference sequence). CDR3 length: 12 residues.

This clonotype was observed a handful of times. The DNA of the CDR3 is TGTGCCAGTAGTATCAGGGGACAGGGTGATGGTGCTGAAGCTTTCTTT. This translates into CASSIRGQGDGAEAFF. The chain carries TRBV19 and TRBJ1-1; 9 nucleotides line up with TRBD1. Germline CDR1 LNHDA, CDR2 SQIVND (reference sequence). This CDR3 is 16 amino acids long. V lost 3 bases to trimming and J lost 6 bases; unmatched junction nucleotides: 11.

This clonotype showed up many times. V usage is TRBV10-3 and J usage is TRBJ2-5, with D possibly matching TRBD1 (6 bases). Germline loops: CDR1 ENHRY, CDR2 SYGVKD. The CDR3 covers 12 residues. The V and J ends lost 6 bases and 4 bases respectively, with 9 bases between them. The CDR3 DNA sequence: TGTGCCATCAGCAGGGGTAGAGAGACCCAGTACTTC. Translation gives CAISRGRETQYF.

This clonotype was counted ten times or more. The rearrangement uses TRBV6-4 and TRBJ2-1, with 10 nucleotides matching TRBD2. Germline loops: CDR1 MRHNA, CDR2 SNTAGT. The CDR3 extends over 14 amino acids. V was clipped by 4 bases and J by 8 bases; unmatched bases: 5. The CDR3 loop reads CASSGSGGRDEQFF. CDR3 sequence (DNA): TGTGCCAGCAGTGGTAGCGGGGGGAGAGATGAGCAGTTCTTC.

This clonotype was seen ten or more times. The chain has TRBV15 and TRBJ2-2, with 12 bases aligning to TRBD1. Germline V CDR1 and CDR2: LNHNV, YYDKDF (reference sequence). Losses at the gene ends were 4 bases for V and 5 bases for J; bases not matched to a gene: 5. The CDR3 totals 16 residues. The CDR3 DNA follows: TGTGCCACCAGCACCAGGGACAGGGGGCGTACCGGGGAGCTGTTTTTT. Protein sequence: CATSTRDRGRTGELFF.

This clonotype was counted ten times or more. The chain uses TRBV5-1 and TRBJ2-1; 8 nucleotides align to TRBD1. The germline gives CDR1 SGHRS, CDR2 YFSETQ. This CDR3 spans 15 amino acids. Trimming cost V 1 base and J 8 bases; bases outside gene matches: 8. CDR3 coding DNA: TGCGCCAGCAGCTTGCGACAGGGGTGGTACGATGAGCAGTTCTTC. Residues: CASSLRQGWYDEQFF.